The 5 T cell receptor beta chains given below trace back to one sample, sequenced in a study of blood T cells in healthy people across ages (dated by TCRdb to the mid-2010s). The library was produced with 5' RACE. This sample was sequenced with an Illumina HiSeq 2500. A second 7 to 11 cycle PCR used a sample-barcoded 5' primer and a J-beta primer mix. TCRdb ran its own pipeline on the public reads, namely fastp trimming at Q25 and MiXCR clone calling, and kept in-frame beta chains. Identical CDR3 proteins give one entry, which carries the most common genes and DNA. A total of about 900,000 distinct CDR3 sequences appear in this sample, 60% to 80% of them only once. The leading ten clones occupy about 27% of the sample. The sequencing input was blood. These receptors came from a man aged 25 to 40 in good health.

This clonotype has a single count. V usage is TRBV6-2 or TRBV6-3 and J usage is TRBJ2-5; 7 bases map to TRBD2. V was pared by 4 bases and J by 5 bases, with 10 bases of the junction left unmatched. Germline CDR1 and CDR2: MNHEY and SVGEGT. The CDR3 runs 15 residues. CDR3 amino acids: CASSSWTRMGETQYF. CDR3 in DNA: TGTGCCAGCAGTTCGTGGACTAGAATGGGGGAGACCCAGTACTTC.

The chain recombines TRBV7-4 with TRBJ2-3; TRBD1 agrees at 7 bases. The germline V gene has CDR1 SGHVT and CDR2 SQSDAQ. The CDR3 runs to 14 residues. V lost 5 bases to trimming and J lost 5 bases; unmatched junction nucleotides: 7. Here the CDR3 DNA reads TGTGCCAGCAGCCCGCGACAGGGTGTAGATACGCAGTATTTT. This sequence encodes CASSPRQGVDTQYF.

This clonotype was picked up a small number of times. The gene calls are TRBV6-5 and TRBJ2-5; either TRBD1 or TRBD2 may fit D (5 bases each). V was trimmed by 0 bases and J by 7 bases, leaving 15 bases between them. The germline V gene encodes CDR1 MNHEY and CDR2 SVGAGI. This CDR3 has 15 residues. CDR3 bases: TGTGCCAGCAGTTACTCGGGGACGCCCTCGTGGACCCAGTACTTC. Protein: CASSYSGTPSWTQYF.

A remark on this clonotype: The junction departs from germline at one end; a sequencing error may be responsible. The chain carries TRBV27 and TRBJ1-2, with TRBD1 matching over 10 bases. The CDR3 is 15 amino acids. Germline CDR1 MNHEY, CDR2 SMNVEV (reference sequence). For the CDR3, the DNA is TGTGCCAGCAGTTTATCGACAGGGGGCTACTATGGCTGCACCTTC. It is translated as CASSLSTGGYYGCTF.

The CDR3: CASSLMLASEQYF. Written as DNA, the CDR3 is TGTGCCAGCAGCTTAATGCTGGCGAGCGAGCAGTACTTC. This rearrangement joins TRBV7-3 to TRBJ2-4; D not resolved. The J call may be wrong; the DNA end is better matched by TRBJ2-7. CDR1 SGHTA and CDR2 FQGTGA come from the germline V gene. This CDR3 contains 13 residues.